This T cell receptor beta chain stems from a study of blood T cell repertoires in COVID-19. In assigning cohorts, the study relied on participant-reported clinical history. Symptom resolution, clearance, or two negative PCRs marked donors in Cohort 3 as recovered. In the authors' methods: Scientists estimated how many nucleated cells there were by amplifying reference gene primers. Clones were sequenced by immunoSEQ multiplex PCR, and TCRdb holds only the in-frame ones, with some missing. From that table come the V and J calls and clone size; the DNA was used to work out D and trimming. The sample carries about 330,000 clones, roughly nine tenths recorded once. CDR3 length: 16 amino acids. The ends lost 5 bases at V and 2 bases at J; junction bases unmatched: 10. The V gene's germline CDR1 is LNHDA and CDR2 SQIVND (reference sequence).

The chain combines TRBV19 with TRBJ1-2, with 8 bases aligning to TRBD1. Sequencing input: PBMCs or T cells enriched from blood (not recorded which). This TCR was recovered from a woman aged 30 to 39 who had recovered from COVID-19. CDR3 DNA sequence: TGTGCCAGTAGTGACCCTGACAGGGGAGCCAACTATGGCTACACCTTC. It encodes CASSDPDRGANYGYTF.